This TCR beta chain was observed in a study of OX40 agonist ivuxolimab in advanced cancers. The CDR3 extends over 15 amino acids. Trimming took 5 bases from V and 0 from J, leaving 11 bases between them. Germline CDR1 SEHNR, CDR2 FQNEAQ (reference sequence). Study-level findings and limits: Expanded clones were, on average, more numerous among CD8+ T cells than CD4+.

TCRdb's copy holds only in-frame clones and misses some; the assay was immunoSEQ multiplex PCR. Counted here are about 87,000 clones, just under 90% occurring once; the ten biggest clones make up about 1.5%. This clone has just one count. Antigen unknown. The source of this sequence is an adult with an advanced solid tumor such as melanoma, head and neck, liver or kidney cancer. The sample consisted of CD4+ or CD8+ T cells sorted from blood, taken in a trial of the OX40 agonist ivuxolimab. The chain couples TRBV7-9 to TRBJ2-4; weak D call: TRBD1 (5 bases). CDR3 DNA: TGTGCCAGCAGCCCACGCAGGGAAGCCAAAAACATTCAGTACTTC. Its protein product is CASSPRREAKNIQYF.